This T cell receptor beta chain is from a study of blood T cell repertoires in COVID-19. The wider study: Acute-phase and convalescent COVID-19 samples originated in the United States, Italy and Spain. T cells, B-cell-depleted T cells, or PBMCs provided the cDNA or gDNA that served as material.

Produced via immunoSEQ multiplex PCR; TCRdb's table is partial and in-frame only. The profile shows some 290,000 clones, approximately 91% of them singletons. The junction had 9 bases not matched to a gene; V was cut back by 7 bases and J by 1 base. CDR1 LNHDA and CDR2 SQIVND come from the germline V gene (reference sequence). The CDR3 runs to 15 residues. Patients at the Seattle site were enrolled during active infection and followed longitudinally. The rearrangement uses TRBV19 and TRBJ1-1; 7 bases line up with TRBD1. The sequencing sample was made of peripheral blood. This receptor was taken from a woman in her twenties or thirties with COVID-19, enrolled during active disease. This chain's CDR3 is CASNSFGQANTEAFF. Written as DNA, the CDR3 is TGTGCCAGTAACTCATTCGGACAGGCGAACACTGAAGCTTTCTTT.